The rows below give T cell receptor beta chains drawn from one sample of a study of cytomegalovirus exposure and HLA in healthy donors. Some clones are missing from TCRdb's copy, which holds only in-frame ones; the method was immunoSEQ multiplex PCR. The sample lists over 130,000 clones, around nine tenths occurring once. The sample consisted of PBMCs. The receptors were sampled from a man aged 18 to 35 in good health and CMV-seropositive. Both conserved end residues are part of each CDR3. A D gene is named only where the DNA matches it firmly. The size field is filled for only some rows; it gives once, few, many or a size class.

clone size: NA
J gene: TRBJ2-5
D gene: NA
V gene: TRBV13
CDR3 protein: CASSLGLVQETQYF
CDR3 DNA: TGTGCCAGCAGCTTAGGGCTAGTGCAAGAGACCCAGTACTTC

clone size: NA
J gene: TRBJ2-7
D gene: NA
V gene: TRBV28
CDR3 protein: CASSSTRGWEREQYF
CDR3 DNA: TGTGCCAGCAGTTCCACCAGGGGTTGGGAGCGCGAGCAGTACTTC

clone size: NA
J gene: TRBJ1-2
D gene: NA
V gene: TRBV29-1
CDR3 protein: CSVAGTGTDEGYTF
CDR3 DNA: TGCAGCGTTGCCGGAACAGGGACGGATGAGGGCTACACCTTC

clone size: NA
J gene: TRBJ1-2
D gene: NA
V gene: TRBV5-1
CDR3 protein: CASSSTGSANYGYTF
CDR3 DNA: TGCGCCAGCAGCTCAACAGGTTCAGCTAACTATGGCTACACCTTC

clone size: NA
J gene: TRBJ2-3
D gene: NA
V gene: TRBV5-4
CDR3 protein: CASRVAGGTDTQYF
CDR3 DNA: TGTGCCAGCAGGGTCGCCGGAGGTACAGATACGCAGTATTTT

clone size: NA
J gene: TRBJ1-6
D gene: NA
V gene: TRBV29-1
CDR3 protein: CSAMTGDNSPLHF
CDR3 DNA: TGCAGCGCTATGACAGGAGATAATTCACCCCTCCACTTT

clone size: NA
J gene: TRBJ2-6
D gene: TRBD1
V gene: TRBV10-3
CDR3 protein: CAISTGAGANVLTF
CDR3 DNA: TGTGCCATCAGTACAGGGGCTGGGGCCAACGTCCTGACTTTC

clone size: NA
J gene: TRBJ2-3
D gene: TRBD2
V gene: TRBV10-2
CDR3 protein: CASFVAGGADTQYF
CDR3 DNA: TGCGCCAGTTTCGTAGCGGGAGGTGCAGATACGCAGTATTTT

clone size: NA
J gene: TRBJ2-7
D gene: TRBD1
V gene: TRBV5-4
CDR3 protein: CASSLAGQGGEQYF
CDR3 DNA: TGTGCCAGCAGCTTGGCGGGACAGGGCGGCGAGCAGTACTTC

clone size: NA
J gene: TRBJ1-3
D gene: NA
V gene: TRBV5-1
CDR3 protein: CASSLEFLRSGNTIYF
CDR3 DNA: TGCGCCAGCAGCTTGGAATTCCTCCGCTCTGGAAACACCATATATTTT

clone size: few
J gene: TRBJ2-7
D gene: TRBD1
V gene: TRBV30
CDR3 protein: CAWRRQGFGEQYF
CDR3 DNA: TGTGCCTGGAGGCGACAGGGGTTCGGGGAGCAGTACTTC

clone size: NA
J gene: TRBJ2-3
D gene: NA
V gene: TRBV6-1
CDR3 protein: CASSELRRSTDTQYF
CDR3 DNA: TGTGCCAGCAGTGAACTTCGTCGGAGCACAGATACGCAGTATTTT

clone size: NA
J gene: TRBJ1-4
D gene: NA
V gene: TRBV6-5
CDR3 protein: CASSTLSREGEKLFF
CDR3 DNA: TGTGCCAGCAGTACTCTCTCCCGGGAAGGTGAAAAACTGTTTTTT

clone size: NA
J gene: TRBJ1-6
D gene: NA
V gene: TRBV5-1
CDR3 protein: CASSLGPLGLGNSPLHF
CDR3 DNA: TGCGCCAGCAGCTTGGGGCCCTTGGGACTTGGTAATTCACCCCTCCACTTT

clone size: many
J gene: TRBJ1-2
D gene: NA
V gene: TRBV6-5
CDR3 protein: CAAYERVGYTF
CDR3 DNA: TGTGCCGCCTATGAGCGAGTTGGCTACACCTTC

clone size: once
J gene: TRBJ1-5
D gene: NA
V gene: TRBV2
CDR3 protein: CASSSVNSNQPQHF
CDR3 DNA: TGTGCCAGCAGCTCGGTGAATAGCAATCAGCCCCAGCATTTT

clone size: NA
J gene: TRBJ1-5
D gene: NA
V gene: TRBV19
CDR3 protein: CASMAGFSNQPQHF
CDR3 DNA: TGTGCCAGTATGGCAGGCTTTAGCAATCAGCCCCAGCATTTT

clone size: NA
J gene: TRBJ2-7
D gene: NA
V gene: TRBV5-8
CDR3 protein: CASSNGVRSYEQYF
CDR3 DNA: TGTGCCAGCAGCAACGGGGTCCGCTCCTACGAGCAGTACTTC